The rows below give T cell receptor beta chains drawn from one sample of a study of breast tumors, draining lymph nodes, adjacent tissues. TCRdb used MiXCR to reprocess the multiplex PCR reads, holding one entry per CDR3 protein. This repertoire shows about 230,000 distinct CDR3 sequences, about 34% found once; its top ten account for around 1.5%. Input material: axillary lymph node tissue. Receptors were obtained from a female donor with breast cancer. Some clones in this sample may be carry-over from other donors' samples. Both conserved end residues are part of each CDR3. The D gene is left open where the match is weak. Rows give clone size only sometimes, using once, few, many, or a class for an expanded clone.

J	size	V	D	CDR3	DNA
TRBJ1-2	many	TRBV27	.	CASSPLPGTHGYTF	TGTGCCAGCAGTCCATTACCTGGGACTCATGGCTACACCTTC
TRBJ2-3	.	TRBV4-1	.	CASSQKRNNEQYF	TGCGCCAGCAGCCAGAAGAGGAACAATGAGCAGTATTTT
TRBJ2-5	many	TRBV5-1	TRBD2	CASSLGAGGPKETQYF	TGCGCCAGCAGCTTGGGGGCGGGAGGGCCGAAAGAGACCCAGTACTTC
TRBJ1-5	.	TRBV7-3	.	CASSLTNEHF	TGTGCCAGCAGCTTAACGAATGAGCATTTT
TRBJ2-3	many	TRBV19	.	CASSMSGTTDTQYF	TGTGCCAGTAGTATGAGTGGGACCACAGATACGCAGTATTTT
TRBJ1-1	.	TRBV19	.	CASSIKGTEAFF	TGTGCCAGTAGTATTAAGGGGACTGAAGCTTTCTTT
TRBJ2-3	many	TRBV20-1	.	CSANAGTDTQYF	TGCAGTGCTAACGCGGGGACAGATACGCAGTATTTT
TRBJ2-3	many	TRBV5-4	TRBD2	CASSLQTSGSTDTQYF	TGTGCCAGCAGCCTCCAGACTAGCGGGAGCACAGATACGCAGTATTTT
TRBJ2-5	.	TRBV7-3	.	CASSTRQEGEQFGVGGTQYF	TGTGCCAGCAGCACGAGACAAGAAGGTGAGCAGTTTGGGGTTGGTGGGACCCAGTACTTC
TRBJ2-1	.	TRBV28	TRBD2	CASTPLAGAGYNEQFF	TGTGCCAGCACCCCGTTAGCGGGGGCGGGGTACAATGAGCAGTTCTTC
TRBJ1-5	.	TRBV2	.	CASSDSGTFSNQPQHF	TGTGCCAGCAGTGACTCGGGGACTTTTAGCAATCAGCCCCAGCATTTT
TRBJ2-7	.	TRBV30	.	CAWSCQAEQYF	TGTGCCTGGTCCTGCCAGGCGGAGCAGTACTTC
TRBJ1-5	few	TRBV28	.	CASRRAGNGNQPQHF	TGTGCCAGCAGAAGGGCAGGGAACGGCAATCAGCCCCAGCATTTT
TRBJ2-5	.	TRBV20-1	TRBD2	CSASGLAGGPKTQYF	TGCAGTGCTTCCGGACTAGCGGGAGGGCCGAAGACCCAGTACTTC
TRBJ2-1	many	TRBV20-1	TRBD2	CSAAQASGRNNEQFF	TGCAGTGCTGCCCAGGCGAGCGGGAGGAATAATGAGCAGTTCTTC
TRBJ2-1	few	TRBV18	TRBD1	CASSPGTGYYNEQFF	TGTGCCAGCTCACCAGGGACAGGATACTACAATGAGCAGTTCTTC
TRBJ2-1	many	TRBV18	TRBD2	CATSLTSGTYNEQFF	TGTGCCACCTCCCTGACTAGCGGGACGTACAATGAGCAGTTCTTC
TRBJ2-6	many	TRBV5-1	.	CASYGTPLTGANVLTF	TGCGCCAGCTATGGGACACCGTTAACTGGGGCCAACGTCCTGACTTTC
TRBJ2-5	many	TRBV6-1	TRBD2	CASRDGRGTQYF	TGTGCCAGCAGAGATGGGAGGGGGACCCAGTACTTC
TRBJ1-1	.	TRBV2	.	CASGGGRAEAFF	TGTGCCAGCGGTGGCGGGAGGGCTGAAGCTTTCTTT
TRBJ1-4	many	TRBV30	.	CAWSFGQTNEKLFF	TGTGCCTGGAGTTTTGGCCAGACTAATGAAAAACTGTTTTTT
TRBJ2-6	.	TRBV7-9	.	CASSPNTGFGANVLTF	TGTGCCAGCAGCCCTAATACAGGGTTTGGGGCCAACGTCCTGACTTTC
TRBJ2-4	many	TRBV29-1	.	CSVEDAGLGNIQYF	TGCAGCGTTGAAGATGCCGGTTTAGGGAACATTCAGTACTTC
TRBJ2-7	many	TRBV9	.	CASSVGTAGSYEQYF	TGTGCCAGCAGCGTAGGGACGGCTGGCTCCTACGAGCAGTACTTC
TRBJ1-2	many	TRBV4-2	TRBD1	CASSHAGQGEGYGYTF	TGTGCCAGCAGCCACGCCGGACAGGGCGAAGGCTATGGCTACACCTTC
TRBJ1-6	many	TRBV28	.	CASSLPGASSSALHF	TGTGCCAGCAGTTTACCGGGAGCAAGTTCGTCGGCCCTCCACTTT
TRBJ1-5	.	TRBV28	.	CASSFAGEQPQHF	TGTGCCAGCAGTTTCGCAGGCGAGCAGCCCCAGCATTTT
TRBJ2-7	many	TRBV11-2	TRBD2	CASSITSGTAAEQYF	TGTGCCAGCAGCATCACTAGCGGGACGGCCGCCGAGCAGTACTTC
TRBJ1-5	.	TRBV9	.	CASSVGVGNQPQHF	TGTGCCAGCAGTGTCGGCGTCGGTAATCAGCCCCAGCATTTT
TRBJ2-3	many	TRBV7-7	TRBD2	CASSSELAGVRYF	TGTGCTAGCAGCTCCGAGTTGGCGGGAGTAAGGTATTTT
TRBJ1-2	once	TRBV19	TRBD1	CARDPTGQGVGYTF	TGTGCTAGAGACCCCACCGGGCAGGGGGTCGGCTACACCTTC
TRBJ1-5	many	TRBV20-1	.	CSAIRHPNQPQHF	TGCAGTGCTATAAGACACCCTAATCAGCCCCAGCATTTT
TRBJ1-2	many	TRBV5-1	.	CASSFRAGDYGYTF	TGCGCCAGCAGCTTCCGGGCTGGTGACTATGGCTACACCTTC
TRBJ2-7	many	TRBV7-2	.	CASSDPGLEQYF	TGTGCCAGCAGCGATCCTGGGCTCGAGCAGTACTTC
TRBJ2-7	.	TRBV20-1	TRBD1	CSARGQASYAQYF	TGCAGTGCCAGGGGACAGGCCTCCTACGCGCAGTACTTC
TRBJ2-7	many	TRBV7-2	.	CASSRGRYSYEQYF	TGTGCCAGCAGCCGGGGACGCTACTCCTACGAGCAGTACTTC
TRBJ1-5	many	TRBV2	.	CASSPYDRQPQHF	TGTGCCAGCAGCCCATACGATCGGCAGCCCCAGCATTTT
TRBJ2-5	many	TRBV20-1	.	CSAPRPERRAETQYF	TGCAGTGCCCCCCGACCGGAGCGGAGGGCGGAGACCCAGTACTTC
TRBJ1-5	many	TRBV7-2	.	CASSLEPPLQPQHF	TGTGCCAGCAGCTTAGAGCCCCCCCTTCAGCCCCAGCATTTT
TRBJ2-1	many	TRBV5-1	.	CASRLALQLNNEQFF	TGCGCCAGCAGGTTGGCTCTCCAACTTAACAATGAGCAGTTCTTC
TRBJ1-1	.	TRBV6-6	TRBD1	CASSYSRTGNTEAFF	TGTGCCAGCAGTTACTCGAGGACAGGGAACACTGAAGCTTTCTTT
TRBJ1-1	.	TRBV20-1	.	CRVQGGGTEAFF	TGCAGGGTCCAGGGAGGGGGCACTGAAGCTTTCTTT
TRBJ1-5	many	TRBV6-1	.	CASRNHQGIGNQPQHF	TGTGCCAGCAGGAATCATCAGGGGATAGGAAATCAGCCCCAGCATTTT
TRBJ2-1	many	TRBV19	TRBD2	CASRRTSKNNEQFF	TGTGCCAGTAGGAGGACTAGCAAAAACAATGAGCAGTTCTTC
TRBJ2-7	many	TRBV20-1	.	CSALPTGYEQYF	TGCAGTGCCCTCCCGACGGGGTACGAGCAGTACTTC